This entry lists 15 T cell receptor beta chains sequenced from one sample in a study of cytomegalovirus exposure and HLA in healthy donors. Vbeta (60) and Jbeta (13) primers were used in the PCR. Sequencing was performed with immunoSEQ multiplex PCR; in TCRdb, only in-frame clones are kept and a portion is missing. This table has some 200,000 clones, 60% to 85% appearing once. Material: PBMCs. These receptor sequences come from a female donor in good health and CMV-seronegative.

The genes are TRBV28 and TRBJ2-3, with 8 bases lining up with TRBD2. The germline gives CDR1 MDHEN, CDR2 SYDVKM. The CDR3 runs 16 residues. V dropped 7 bases and J dropped 6; count of bases not matched to a gene: 15. CDR3 in amino acids: CASTKGRREGLDTQYF. DNA of the CDR3: TGTGCCAGCACCAAAGGTCGCCGGGAGGGCCTGGATACGCAGTATTTT.

This clone appeared once. The genes are TRBV4-3 and TRBJ2-2, with no clear D. The germline V gene encodes CDR1 LGHNA and CDR2 YSLEER. This CDR3 spans 13 amino acids. The ends were cut back, 4 bases at V and 3 bases at J, with 6 bases in the middle. CDR3 DNA sequence: TGCGCCAGCAGCCGCGGTTACACCGGGGAGCTGTTTTTT. This translates into CASSRGYTGELFF.

The CDR3 sequence: CATHPPQGTKLFF. The CDR3 nucleotides are TGTGCCACCCACCCCCCACAGGGAACAAAACTGTTTTTT. The rearrangement uses TRBV19 and TRBJ1-4; a possible D gene is TRBD1 (6 bases). The CDR3 contains 13 residues. V was shortened by 10 bases and J by 10 bases, with 19 bases between the two germline ends. Germline V gene sequence: CDR1 LNHDA, CDR2 SQIVND (reference sequence).

In nucleotides, the CDR3 is TGTGCCAGCAGACTTTCGGGAGCTCCGGGGGACGAGCAGTACTTC. Its translation: CASRLSGAPGDEQYF. This chain connects TRBV5-8 to TRBJ2-7; D is perhaps TRBD2 (6 bases). CDR3 length: 15 residues. The V end lost 5 bases, the J end lost 5 bases, and 20 bases lay between the germline ends. Germline V gives CDR1 SGHTS, CDR2 YDEGEE.

The V and J genes are TRBV7-2 and TRBJ2-1, with 9 positions matching TRBD2. Trimming took 5 bases from V and 10 from J; bases not matched to a gene: 18. The germline V gene encodes CDR1 SGHTA and CDR2 FQGNSA. The CDR3 loop spans 17 amino acids. The chain's CDR3 is CASSRRAPSGDPSEQFF. DNA for the CDR3: TGTGCCAGCAGCCGGAGGGCCCCTAGCGGGGACCCCTCAGAGCAGTTCTTC.

V usage is TRBV7-9 and J usage is TRBJ2-2; D uncertain. Germline V gene sequence: CDR1 SEHNR, CDR2 FQNEAQ (reference sequence). This CDR3 has 12 amino acids. V lost 5 bases and J lost 5, with 6 bases in between. CDR3 DNA: TGTGCCAGCAGCCTAAAAACCGGGGAGCTGTTTTTT. Amino acids: CASSLKTGELFF. Drawing the rest from reference TRBV7-9 and TRBJ2-2, the complete variable domain is DTGVSQNPRHKITKRGQNVTFRCDPISEHNRLYWYRQTLGQGPEFLTYFQNEAQLEKSRLLSDRFSAERPKGSFSTLEIQRTEQGDSAMYLCASSLKTGELFFGEGSRLTVL.

The chain uses TRBV2 and TRBJ2-5; 10 nucleotides line up with TRBD1. This CDR3 contains 14 residues. Per the germline V gene, CDR1 is SNHLY and CDR2 is FYNNEI. J was trimmed by 9 bases and V by 2 bases; bases with no gene match: 6. The CDR3 spells CASSERTGGEAQYF. For the CDR3, the DNA is TGTGCCAGCAGTGAAAGGACAGGGGGGGAGGCCCAGTACTTC. Full variable domain (outside the CDR3, taken from reference TRBV2 and TRBJ2-5): EPEVTQTPSHQVTQMGQEVILRCVPISNHLYFYWYRQILGQKVEFLVSFYNNEISEKSEIFDDQFSVERPDGSNFTLKIRSTKLEDSAMYFCASSERTGGEAQYFGPGTRLLVL.

This chain joins TRBV6-1 and TRBJ1-1; possibly TRBD1 for D (5 bases). V dropped 4 bases and J dropped 1 base, with 13 bases sitting between them. CDR3 length: 15 amino acids. Germline CDR1 reads MNHNS; CDR2 reads SASEGT. In DNA form, the CDR3 reads TGTGCCAGCAGTGTTTTCCAGGACAAGAACACTGAAGCTTTCTTT. It yields the protein CASSVFQDKNTEAFF.

The J gene is TRBJ1-1, the V gene TRBV7-3; unclear D gene. The CDR3 covers 16 residues. Trimming removed 3 bases from V and 2 bases from J, with 16 bases in between. Germline loops: CDR1 SGHTA, CDR2 FQGTGA. The CDR3 loop reads CASSFEGGSRNTEAFF. The CDR3 DNA reads as TGTGCCAGCAGCTTTGAGGGAGGGAGTCGAAACACTGAAGCTTTCTTT.

This chain connects TRBV5-1 to TRBJ2-6; 7 nucleotides align to TRBD1. The V and J ends lost 0 bases and 3 bases, in that order; junction bases with no gene match: 9. From germline, CDR1 is SGHRS and CDR2 YFSETQ. The CDR3 spans 18 residues. In DNA, the CDR3 is TGCGCCAGCAGCTTGGAGGCGACAGGGTTAGTTGGGGCCAACGTCCTGACTTTC. Amino acid sequence: CASSLEATGLVGANVLTF.

The rearrangement joins TRBV30 to TRBJ2-5; 12 bases fit TRBD2. The DNA end lines up better with TRBJ2-7; the J call may be wrong. This CDR3 spans 17 amino acids. Germline CDR1 reads GTSNPN; CDR2 reads SVGIG (reference sequence). Written as DNA, the CDR3 is TGTGCCTGGAGTGTACCCCGGACTAGCGGGACCGGTTCCGAGCAGTACTTC. Amino acid sequence: CAWSVPRTSGTGSEQYF.

J is TRBJ2-5 and V is TRBV18, with D perhaps matching TRBD2 (5 bases). CDR3 length: 15 amino acids. The germline V gene has CDR1 KGHSH and CDR2 LQKENI. V lost 5 bases, J lost 3 bases, and 16 bases lay in between. Here the CDR3 reads CASSTTQDSKETQYF. For the CDR3, the DNA is TGTGCCAGCTCAACCACGCAGGACTCGAAAGAGACCCAGTACTTC.

The rearrangement uses TRBV27 and TRBJ1-5; 7 bases align to TRBD1. Germline V CDR1 and CDR2: MNHEY, SMNVEV (reference sequence). The CDR3 totals 14 residues. Trimming cost V 4 bases and J 3 bases; bases outside gene matches: 3. The CDR3: CASSYDRDNQPQHF. Written as DNA, the CDR3 is TGTGCCAGCAGTTATGACAGGGACAATCAGCCCCAGCATTTT.

V is TRBV6-6 and J is TRBJ1-5; D call uncertain. Per the germline V gene, CDR1 is MNHNY and CDR2 is SVGAGI (reference sequence). The CDR3 loop spans 15 amino acids. V shed 6 bases and J shed 3 bases, with 15 bases lying between them. The CDR3 spells CASSPPGSDNQPQHF. CDR3 sequence (DNA): TGTGCCAGCAGCCCTCCGGGGAGTGACAATCAGCCCCAGCATTTT.

V gene TRBV5-4 combines with J gene TRBJ1-1; no clear D. Germline assignment: CDR1 SGHNT and CDR2 YYREEE (reference sequence). CDR3 length: 13 amino acids. The V end lost 4 bases, the J end lost 5 bases, and 12 bases lay between the germline ends. The CDR3 nucleotides are TGTGCCAGCAGCCCCCTAATGGAGACTGAAGCTTTCTTT. This translates into CASSPLMETEAFF.